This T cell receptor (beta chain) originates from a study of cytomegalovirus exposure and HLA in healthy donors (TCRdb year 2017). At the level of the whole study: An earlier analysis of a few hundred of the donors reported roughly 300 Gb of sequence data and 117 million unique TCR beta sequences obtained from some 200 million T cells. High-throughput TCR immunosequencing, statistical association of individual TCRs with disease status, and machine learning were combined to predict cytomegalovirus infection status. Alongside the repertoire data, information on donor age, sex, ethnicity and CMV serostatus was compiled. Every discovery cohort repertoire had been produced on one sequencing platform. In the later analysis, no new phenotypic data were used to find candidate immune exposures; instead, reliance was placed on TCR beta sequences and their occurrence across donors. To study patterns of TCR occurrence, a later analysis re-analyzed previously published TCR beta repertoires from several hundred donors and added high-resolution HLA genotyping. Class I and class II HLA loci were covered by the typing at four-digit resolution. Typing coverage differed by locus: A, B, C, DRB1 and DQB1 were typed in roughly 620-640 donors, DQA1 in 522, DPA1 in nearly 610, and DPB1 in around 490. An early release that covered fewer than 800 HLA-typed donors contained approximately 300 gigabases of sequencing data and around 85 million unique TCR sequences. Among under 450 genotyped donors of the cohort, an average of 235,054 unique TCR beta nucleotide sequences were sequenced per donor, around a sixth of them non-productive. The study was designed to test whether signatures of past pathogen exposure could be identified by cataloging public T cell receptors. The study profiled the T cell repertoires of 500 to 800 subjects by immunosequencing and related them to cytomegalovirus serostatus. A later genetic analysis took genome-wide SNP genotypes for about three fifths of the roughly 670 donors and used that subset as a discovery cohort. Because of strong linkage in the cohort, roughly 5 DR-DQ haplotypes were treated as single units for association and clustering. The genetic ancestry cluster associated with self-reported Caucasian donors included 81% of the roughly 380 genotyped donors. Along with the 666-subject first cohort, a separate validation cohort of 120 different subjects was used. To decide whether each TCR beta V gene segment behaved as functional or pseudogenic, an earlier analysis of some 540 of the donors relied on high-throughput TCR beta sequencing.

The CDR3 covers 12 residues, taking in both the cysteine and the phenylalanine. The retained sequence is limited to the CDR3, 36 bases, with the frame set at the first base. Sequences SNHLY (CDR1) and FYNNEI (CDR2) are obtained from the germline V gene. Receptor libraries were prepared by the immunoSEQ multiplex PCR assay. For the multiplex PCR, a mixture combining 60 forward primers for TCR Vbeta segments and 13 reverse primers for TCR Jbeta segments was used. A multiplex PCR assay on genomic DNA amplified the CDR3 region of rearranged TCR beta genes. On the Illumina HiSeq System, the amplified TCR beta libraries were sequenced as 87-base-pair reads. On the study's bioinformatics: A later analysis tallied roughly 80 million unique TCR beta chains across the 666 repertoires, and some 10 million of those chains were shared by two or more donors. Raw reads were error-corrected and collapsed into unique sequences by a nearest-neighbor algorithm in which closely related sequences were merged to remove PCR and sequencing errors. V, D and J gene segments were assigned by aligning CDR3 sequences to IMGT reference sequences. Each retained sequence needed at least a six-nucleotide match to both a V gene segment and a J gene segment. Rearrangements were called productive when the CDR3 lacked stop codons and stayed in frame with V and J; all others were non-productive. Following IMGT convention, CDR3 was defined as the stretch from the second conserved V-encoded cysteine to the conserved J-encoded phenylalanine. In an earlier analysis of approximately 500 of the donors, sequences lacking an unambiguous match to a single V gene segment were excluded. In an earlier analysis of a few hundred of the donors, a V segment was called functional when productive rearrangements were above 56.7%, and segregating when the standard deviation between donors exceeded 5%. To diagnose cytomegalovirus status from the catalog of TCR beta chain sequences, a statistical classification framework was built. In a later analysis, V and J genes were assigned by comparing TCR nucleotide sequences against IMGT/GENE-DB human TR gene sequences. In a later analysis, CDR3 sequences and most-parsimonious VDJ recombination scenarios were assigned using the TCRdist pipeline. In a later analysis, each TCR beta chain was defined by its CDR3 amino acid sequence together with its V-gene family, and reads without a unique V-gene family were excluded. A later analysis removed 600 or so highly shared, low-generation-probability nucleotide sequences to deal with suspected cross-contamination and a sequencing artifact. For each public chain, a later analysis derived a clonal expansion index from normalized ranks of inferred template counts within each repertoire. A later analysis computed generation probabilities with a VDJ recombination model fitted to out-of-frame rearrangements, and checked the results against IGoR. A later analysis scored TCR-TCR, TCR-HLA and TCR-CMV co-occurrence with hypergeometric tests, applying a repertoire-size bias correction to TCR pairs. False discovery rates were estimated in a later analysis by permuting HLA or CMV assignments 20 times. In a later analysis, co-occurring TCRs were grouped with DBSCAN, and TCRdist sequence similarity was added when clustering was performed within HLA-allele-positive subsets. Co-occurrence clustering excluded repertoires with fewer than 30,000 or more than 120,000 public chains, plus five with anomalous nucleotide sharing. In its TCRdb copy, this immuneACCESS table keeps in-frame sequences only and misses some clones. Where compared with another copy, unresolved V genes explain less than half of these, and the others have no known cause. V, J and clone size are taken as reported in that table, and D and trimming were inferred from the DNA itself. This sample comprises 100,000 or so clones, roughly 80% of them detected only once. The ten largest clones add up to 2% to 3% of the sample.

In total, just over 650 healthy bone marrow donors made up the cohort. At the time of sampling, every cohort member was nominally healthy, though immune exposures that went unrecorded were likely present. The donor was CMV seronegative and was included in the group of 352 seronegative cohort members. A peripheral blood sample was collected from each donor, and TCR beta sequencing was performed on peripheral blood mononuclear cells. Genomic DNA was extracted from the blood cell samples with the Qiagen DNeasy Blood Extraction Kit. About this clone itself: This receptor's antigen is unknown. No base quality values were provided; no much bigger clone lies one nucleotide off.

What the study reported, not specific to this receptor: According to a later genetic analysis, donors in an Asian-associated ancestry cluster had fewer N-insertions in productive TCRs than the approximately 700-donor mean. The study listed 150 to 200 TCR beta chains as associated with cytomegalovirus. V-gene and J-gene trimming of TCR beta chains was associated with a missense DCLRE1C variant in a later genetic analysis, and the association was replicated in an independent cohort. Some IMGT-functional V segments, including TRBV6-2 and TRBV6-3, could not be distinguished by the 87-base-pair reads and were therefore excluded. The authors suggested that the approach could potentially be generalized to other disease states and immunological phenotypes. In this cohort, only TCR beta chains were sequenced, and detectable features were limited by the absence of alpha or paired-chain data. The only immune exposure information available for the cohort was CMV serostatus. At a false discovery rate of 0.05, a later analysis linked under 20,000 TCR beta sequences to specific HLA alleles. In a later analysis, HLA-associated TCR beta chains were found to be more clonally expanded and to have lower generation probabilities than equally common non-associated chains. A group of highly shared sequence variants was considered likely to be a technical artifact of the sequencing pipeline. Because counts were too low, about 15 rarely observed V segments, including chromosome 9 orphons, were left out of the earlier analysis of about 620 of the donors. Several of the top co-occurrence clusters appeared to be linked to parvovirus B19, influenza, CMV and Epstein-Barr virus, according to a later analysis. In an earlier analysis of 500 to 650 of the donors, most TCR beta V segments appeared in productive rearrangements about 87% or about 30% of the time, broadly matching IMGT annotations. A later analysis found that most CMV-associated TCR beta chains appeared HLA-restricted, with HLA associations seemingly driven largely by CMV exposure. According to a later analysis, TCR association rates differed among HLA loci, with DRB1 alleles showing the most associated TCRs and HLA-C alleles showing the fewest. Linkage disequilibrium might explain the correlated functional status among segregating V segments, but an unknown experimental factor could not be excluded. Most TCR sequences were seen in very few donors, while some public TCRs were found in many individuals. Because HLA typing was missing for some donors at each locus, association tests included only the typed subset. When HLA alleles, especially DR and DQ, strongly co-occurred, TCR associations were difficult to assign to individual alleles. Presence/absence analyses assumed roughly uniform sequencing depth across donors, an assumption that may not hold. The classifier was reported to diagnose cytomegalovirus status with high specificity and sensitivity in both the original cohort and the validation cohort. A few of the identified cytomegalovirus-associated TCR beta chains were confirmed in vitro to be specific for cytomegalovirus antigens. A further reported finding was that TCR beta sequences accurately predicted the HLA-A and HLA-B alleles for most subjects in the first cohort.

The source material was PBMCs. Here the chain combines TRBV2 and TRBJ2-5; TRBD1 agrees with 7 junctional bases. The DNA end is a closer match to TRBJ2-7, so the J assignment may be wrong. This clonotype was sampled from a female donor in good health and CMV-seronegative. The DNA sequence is TGTGCCAGCAGTGAGGGACAGAACGAGCAGTACTTC. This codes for CASSEGQNEQYF.